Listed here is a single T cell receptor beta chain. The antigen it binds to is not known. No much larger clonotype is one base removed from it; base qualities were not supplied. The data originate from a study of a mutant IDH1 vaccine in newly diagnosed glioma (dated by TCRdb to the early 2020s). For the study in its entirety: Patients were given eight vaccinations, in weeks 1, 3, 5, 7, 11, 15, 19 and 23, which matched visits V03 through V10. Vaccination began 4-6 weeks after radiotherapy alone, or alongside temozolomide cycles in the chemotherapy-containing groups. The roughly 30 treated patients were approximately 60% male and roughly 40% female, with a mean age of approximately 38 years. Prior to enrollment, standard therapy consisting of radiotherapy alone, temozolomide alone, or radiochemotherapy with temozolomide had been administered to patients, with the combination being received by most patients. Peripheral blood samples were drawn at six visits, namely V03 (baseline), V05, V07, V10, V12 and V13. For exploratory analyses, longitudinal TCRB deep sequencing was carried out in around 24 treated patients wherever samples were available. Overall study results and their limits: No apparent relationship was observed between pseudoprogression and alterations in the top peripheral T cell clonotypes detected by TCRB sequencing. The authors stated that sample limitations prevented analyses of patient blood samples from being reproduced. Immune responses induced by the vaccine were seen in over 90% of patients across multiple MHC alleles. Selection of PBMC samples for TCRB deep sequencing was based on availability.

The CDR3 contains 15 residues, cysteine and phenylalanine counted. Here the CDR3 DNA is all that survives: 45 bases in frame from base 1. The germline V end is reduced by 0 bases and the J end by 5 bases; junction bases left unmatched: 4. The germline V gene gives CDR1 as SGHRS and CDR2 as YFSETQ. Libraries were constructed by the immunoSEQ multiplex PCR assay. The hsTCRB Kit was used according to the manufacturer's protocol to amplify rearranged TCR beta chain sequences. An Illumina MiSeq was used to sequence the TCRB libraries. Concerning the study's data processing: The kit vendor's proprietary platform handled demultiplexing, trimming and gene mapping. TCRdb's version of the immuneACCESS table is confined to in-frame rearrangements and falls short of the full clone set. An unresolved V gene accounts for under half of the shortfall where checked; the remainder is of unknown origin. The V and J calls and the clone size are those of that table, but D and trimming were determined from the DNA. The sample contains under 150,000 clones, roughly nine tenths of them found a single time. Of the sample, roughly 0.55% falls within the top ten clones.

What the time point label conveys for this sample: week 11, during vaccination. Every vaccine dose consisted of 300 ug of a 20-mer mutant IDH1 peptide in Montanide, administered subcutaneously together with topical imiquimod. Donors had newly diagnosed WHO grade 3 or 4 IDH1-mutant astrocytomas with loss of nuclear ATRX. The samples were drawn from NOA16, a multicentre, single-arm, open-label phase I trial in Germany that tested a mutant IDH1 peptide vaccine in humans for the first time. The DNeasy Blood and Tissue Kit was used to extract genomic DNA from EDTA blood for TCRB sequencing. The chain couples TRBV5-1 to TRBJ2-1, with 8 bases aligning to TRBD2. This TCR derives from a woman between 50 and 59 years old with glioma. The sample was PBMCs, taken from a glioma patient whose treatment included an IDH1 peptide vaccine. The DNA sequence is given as TGCGCCAGCAGCTTGGGCCTAGCGGGTAACAATGAGCAGTTCTTC. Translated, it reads CASSLGLAGNNEQFF.